This TCR beta chain derives from a study of beta chain features in type 1 diabetes. General observations from the study: Fewer junction insertions and more nucleotide deletions appeared in type 1 diabetes patients. All four CD4+ subsets of Type 1 diabetes patients contained TCRB CDR3s that were moderately but significantly shorter.

V was trimmed by 0 bases and J by 9 bases, leaving 9 bases between them. The CDR3 has 12 residues. The germline gives CDR1 GTSNPN, CDR2 SVGIG (reference sequence). Via CD45RO/CCR7/CD25/CD127/CD95/CD27, cells of the CD4+ naive, central memory, regulatory and stem cell-like memory subsets were sorted. The entirety of the isolated RNA underwent reverse transcription, so expressed TCRB transcripts were sequenced. Assay used: immunoSEQ multiplex PCR; TCRdb lists only in-frame clones, some missing. The sample yields 400,000 to 450,000 clones, approximately 13% seen once. This clone was observed a handful of times. Its matching antigen is unknown.

V usage is TRBV30 and J usage is TRBJ2-1; D is undetermined. The receptor comes from a man aged 30 to 45 in good health. Sequencing was carried out using naive CD4+ T cells from blood. The CDR3 nucleotides are TGTGCCTGGAGTGTCGCACTCCGTGAGCAGTTCTTC. Translation: CAWSVALREQFF.